Described below is a single T cell receptor beta chain sequence and its context. Participant-given clinical history determined each cohort assignment. Donors in Cohort 3 counted as recovered after two negative PCRs, clearance, or symptom resolution. The data are from a study of blood T cell repertoires in COVID-19. The V segment lost 6 bases and the J segment 9 bases; nucleotides outside the gene matches: 14. CDR1 MNHEY and CDR2 SMNVEV come from the germline V gene (reference sequence). CDR3 length equals 18 residues. Produced via immunoSEQ multiplex PCR; TCRdb's table is partial and in-frame only. The data show more than 200,000 clones, more than 85% seen once.

The receptor was isolated from a woman in her 30s who had recovered from COVID-19. The gene calls are TRBV27 and TRBJ2-1, with TRBD2 identical over 16 bases. The material sequenced was PBMCs or T cells enriched from blood (not recorded which). This chain's CDR3 is CASSSLGTSGRAEGEQFF. CDR3 in DNA: TGTGCCAGCAGCTCCTTAGGGACTAGCGGGAGGGCCGAAGGTGAGCAGTTCTTC.